This is a list of T cell receptor beta chains from one sample in a study of T cell changes during pregnancy in multiple sclerosis. The table came from immunoSEQ multiplex PCR; TCRdb's copy has only in-frame clones and leaves some out. The sample records about 80,000 clones, 90% to 95% being singletons. Sequenced here: CD4+ T cells from peripheral blood mononuclear cells, sampled before pregnancy. The receptors stem from a female donor with multiple sclerosis, enrolled in a pregnancy study. The CDR3 runs from the conserved cysteine through the conserved F or W. The order of the fields is CDR3 protein, V gene.

cdr3_aa: CASRDVIGAVINNEQFF; v_call: TRBV27
cdr3_aa: CASSLYSPPGNYGYTF; v_call: TRBV27
cdr3_aa: CASSFRLPSGANVLTF; v_call: TRBV28
cdr3_aa: CASSADPGVPGEAFF; v_call: TRBV19
cdr3_aa: CASSVQGGASGNTIYF; v_call: TRBV19
cdr3_aa: CASSAAGGFRSYNEQFF; v_call: TRBV9
cdr3_aa: CASGKAVNTGELFF; v_call: TRBV5-1
cdr3_aa: CASSEKQGLPNEQFF; v_call: TRBV25-1
cdr3_aa: CAIREDSYGLVNTIYF; v_call: TRBV10-3
cdr3_aa: CATRQGGYNSPLHF; v_call: TRBV15
cdr3_aa: CTSSQTPTGSPSYEQYF; v_call: TRBV1
cdr3_aa: CASRWTGARQNQPQHF; v_call: TRBV19
cdr3_aa: CASSPMTTGKSEAFF; v_call: TRBV6-5
cdr3_aa: CASSFFTGTTYEQYF; v_call: TRBV6-7
cdr3_aa: CASKEGPDHGYTF; v_call: TRBV2
cdr3_aa: CASSDLSSGGGETQYF; v_call: TRBV6-1
cdr3_aa: CASSPLPEAGYGYTF; v_call: TRBV28
cdr3_aa: CASSVRVQGETQYF; v_call: TRBV13
cdr3_aa: CAISESRQGANTGELFF; v_call: TRBV10-3
cdr3_aa: CASKRQGSYSNQPQHF; v_call: TRBV19
cdr3_aa: CASSIGANNEQFF; v_call: TRBV19
cdr3_aa: CSVEIRGQPQHF; v_call: TRBV29-1
cdr3_aa: CASSGTGGAYNTEAFF; v_call: TRBV5-4
cdr3_aa: CASSGGRPDEKLFF; v_call: TRBV6-5
cdr3_aa: CASSATAGRGETQYF; v_call: TRBV10-2
cdr3_aa: CASSLTGGAYNEQFF; v_call: TRBV5-6
cdr3_aa: CASSHPDRNYGYTF; v_call: TRBV5-4
cdr3_aa: CASSPDRQRRTEAFF; v_call: TRBV2
cdr3_aa: CASTPDRNNEKLFF; v_call: TRBV2
cdr3_aa: CASTAGTGKGYQPQHF; v_call: TRBV2
cdr3_aa: CASSRGTASGANVLTF; v_call: TRBV18